These 18 T cell receptor beta chains came from one sample sequenced in a study of Ad26.COV2.S vaccination and SARS-CoV-2 variants. Profiling relied on immunoSEQ multiplex PCR, and the TCRdb table lists in-frame clones only, not all of them. This table holds 300,000 to 350,000 clones, 70% to 90% found once. Treatment defined: some 19 received Ad26.COV2.S at low or high dose, single or two shots; roughly five received placebo; per-sample allocation not given. Following the first vaccine or placebo injection, samples were taken on day 63. The material was peripheral blood, obtained in a trial of Ad26.COV2.S vaccine versus placebo. Every receptor here comes from a person between 18 and 65 years old who received the Ad26.COV2.S COVID-19 vaccine or a placebo.

The chain joins TRBV6-1 to TRBJ2-5; 13 bases line up with TRBD2. With V trimmed by 4 bases and J by 5 bases, 10 bases remained unmatched. The length of the CDR3 is 17 residues. CDR1 and CDR2 from the germline V gene are MNHNS and SASEGT. CDR3: CASSASLAGGRRETQYF. Written as DNA, the CDR3 is TGTGCCAGCAGTGCCTCACTAGCGGGGGGGAGAAGGGAGACCCAGTACTTC.

V gene TRBV18 combines with J gene TRBJ1-4; D might be TRBD1 (6 bases). This CDR3 spans 14 amino acids. Trimming cost V 5 bases and J 6 bases, with 13 bases left between them. CDR1 KGHSH and CDR2 LQKENI come from the germline V gene. CDR3 protein: CASSIGQKDEKLFF. In DNA, the CDR3 is TGTGCCAGCTCAATCGGACAGAAAGATGAAAAACTGTTTTTT.

The chain carries TRBV6-6 and TRBJ2-1, with unresolved D. Deletions cut 0 bases from V and 4 bases from J, with 7 bases between. Per the germline V gene, CDR1 is MNHNY and CDR2 is SVGAGI (reference sequence). CDR3 size: 14 residues. Here the CDR3 DNA reads TGTGCCAGCAGTTACTCGAGAGTTTACAATGAGCAGTTCTTC. This sequence encodes CASSYSRVYNEQFF.

This chain connects TRBV6-2 or TRBV6-3 to TRBJ2-7; 7 bases are shared with TRBD2. The CDR3 extends over 18 amino acids. J lost 4 bases, V lost 2 bases, and 17 bases had no gene match. Per the germline V gene, CDR1 is MNHEY and CDR2 is SVGEGT. CDR3 residues: CASSYLPSGPPGGYEQYF. The CDR3, as DNA: TGTGCCAGCAGTTACCTTCCTTCCGGGCCCCCGGGGGGATACGAGCAGTACTTC.

The chain couples TRBV6-5 to TRBJ2-5, with 10 bases that match TRBD2. Germline V lookup: CDR1 MNHEY, CDR2 SVGAGI. V shed 8 bases and J 1 base; nucleotides not matched to a gene: 1. The CDR3 sequence is 13 residues long. In DNA, the CDR3 is TGTGCCAGCCAGCGGGGGGGCCAAGAGACCCAGTACTTC. The encoded protein is CASQRGGQETQYF.

This clone was found a few times. V and J are TRBV28 and TRBJ1-1; D ambiguous. V lost 2 bases to trimming and J lost 0 bases, with 4 bases between them. The CDR3 has 13 amino acids. Germline lookup yields CDR1 MDHEN and CDR2 SYDVKM. This CDR3 reads CASSLRVNTEAFF. In DNA, the CDR3 is TGTGCCAGCAGTTTAAGAGTGAACACTGAAGCTTTCTTT. The full variable domain, completed using reference TRBV28 and TRBJ1-1, is DVKVTQSSRYLVKRTGEKVFLECVQDMDHENMFWYRQDPGLGLRLIYFSYDVKMKEKGDIPEGYSVSREKKERFSLILESASTNQTSMYLCASSLRVNTEAFFGQGTRLTVV.

V is TRBV7-2 and J is TRBJ2-5; 11 positions match TRBD2. Germline CDR1 and CDR2: SGHTA and FQGNSA. V lost 6 bases, J lost 5 bases, and 5 bases stayed unmatched. The CDR3 loop spans 14 amino acids. Written as DNA, the CDR3 is TGTGCCAGCAGGCCTAGCGGGGGGCCGGAGACCCAGTACTTC. Encoded protein: CASRPSGGPETQYF.

The rearrangement uses TRBV7-2 and TRBJ1-2, with D perhaps matching TRBD1 (6 bases). The V gene's germline CDR1 is SGHTA and CDR2 FQGNSA. With 4 bases removed from V and 8 bases from J, the gap between germline ends came to 14 bases. This CDR3 spans 13 amino acids. The DNA of the CDR3 is TGTGCCAGCAGCTCCTTCGCAGGGGTCGGCTACACCTTC. Residues: CASSSFAGVGYTF.

The chain couples TRBV29-1 to TRBJ2-5; D uncertain. Germline-derived CDR1 and CDR2 are SQVTM and ANQGSEA. CDR3 size: 15 residues. Trimming removed 2 bases at V and 1 base at J, with 14 bases between. The CDR3 region is CSVEKGPPGQETQYF. The DNA for the CDR3 is TGCAGCGTTGAAAAGGGTCCCCCGGGCCAAGAGACCCAGTACTTC.

CDR3: CASSYSTSGGYEQYF. DNA of the CDR3: TGTGCCAGCAGTTACTCGACTAGCGGGGGCTACGAGCAGTACTTC. The chain has TRBV6-2 or TRBV6-3 and TRBJ2-7; 12 nucleotides align to TRBD2. The germline V gene has CDR1 MNHEY and CDR2 SVGEGT. The CDR3 extends over 15 amino acids. The V segment lost 0 bases and the J segment 3 bases; nucleotides outside the gene matches: 0.

The V and J genes are TRBV2 and TRBJ1-2, with D uncertain. The CDR3 spans 11 residues. Deletions cut 8 bases from V and 6 bases from J, with 10 bases between. Germline loops: CDR1 SNHLY, CDR2 FYNNEI. CDR3 bases: TGTGCCAGCTCGGGTGATGATGGCTACACCTTC. This encodes CASSGDDGYTF.

This sequence joins TRBV6-6 and TRBJ1-2; a possible D gene is TRBD1 (5 bases). V dropped 8 bases and J dropped 8 bases, with 9 bases sitting between them. This CDR3 comprises 10 residues. Germline V gives CDR1 MNHNY, CDR2 SVGAGI (reference sequence). The CDR3 region is CASRGGGYTF. CDR3 bases: TGTGCCAGCCGGGGCGGAGGCTACACCTTC.

This clone occurred once. The DNA for the CDR3 is TGTGCCAGCAGCGTAGCTTCTGACAGGGTTTCCTCTGGAAACACCATATATTTT. It encodes CASSVASDRVSSGNTIYF. The V call is TRBV9, the J call TRBJ1-3; 7 positions agree with TRBD1. V trimming: 0 bases; J trimming: 0 bases; junction bases outside the gene matches: 9. The CDR3 has 18 amino acids. Germline assignment: CDR1 SGDLS and CDR2 YYNGEE.

The chain joins TRBV5-1 to TRBJ2-7, with D uncertain. This CDR3 is built from 16 residues. V was clipped by 1 base and J by 0 bases, with 14 bases between them. Per the germline V gene, CDR1 is SGHRS and CDR2 is YFSETQ. CDR3 DNA sequence: TGCGCCAGCAGCTTGAGTGGGCTGGGGTTCTCCTACGAGCAGTACTTC. It specifies CASSLSGLGFSYEQYF.

This chain joins TRBV7-8 and TRBJ2-3, with a possible D match to TRBD2 (5 bases). Germline V gene lookup returns CDR1 SGHVS and CDR2 FQNEAQ. Trimming took off 1 base at V and 4 bases at J, with 9 bases between the two ends. The CDR3 is made up of 14 amino acids. The CDR3: CASSLEEVADTQYF. The CDR3 DNA is TGTGCCAGCAGCTTAGAGGAGGTAGCAGATACGCAGTATTTT.

The CDR3 sequence: CASSYSTDLFTDTQYF. The DNA for the CDR3 is TGTGCCAGCAGTTACTCGACAGACCTCTTCACAGATACGCAGTATTTT. The chain recombines TRBV6-5 with TRBJ2-3; TRBD1 might be the D (5 bases). Germline CDR1 and CDR2: MNHEY and SVGAGI. V gave up 0 bases and J gave up 2 bases, with 12 bases separating them. The CDR3 is 16 amino acids.

The chain employs TRBV30 and TRBJ1-2; possible D gene TRBD1, 5 bases. This CDR3 comprises 11 residues. CDR1 and CDR2 (germline): GTSNPN, SVGIG (reference sequence). The germline V and J ends were trimmed by 5 bases and 6 bases, with 10 bases remaining between them. CDR3 in DNA: TGTGCCTGGGGGAGGGGTCATGGCTACACCTTC. Amino acids: CAWGRGHGYTF.

The rearrangement uses TRBV2 and TRBJ1-5, with no clear D. The CDR3 has 13 amino acids. Trimming removed 5 bases at V and 3 bases at J, with 8 bases between. Germline V gene data show CDR1 as SNHLY and CDR2 as FYNNEI. For the CDR3, the DNA is TGTGCCAGCAGTCAGAGATTCAATCAGCCCCAGCATTTT. It encodes CASSQRFNQPQHF.